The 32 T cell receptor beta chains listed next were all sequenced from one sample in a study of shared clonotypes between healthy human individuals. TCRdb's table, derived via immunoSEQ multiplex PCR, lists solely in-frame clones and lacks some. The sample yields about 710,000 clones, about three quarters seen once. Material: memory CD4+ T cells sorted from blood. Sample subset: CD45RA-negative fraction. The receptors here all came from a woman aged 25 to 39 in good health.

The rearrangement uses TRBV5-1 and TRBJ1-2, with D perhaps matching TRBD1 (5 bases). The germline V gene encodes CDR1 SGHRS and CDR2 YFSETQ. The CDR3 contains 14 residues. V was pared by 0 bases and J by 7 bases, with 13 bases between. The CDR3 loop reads CASSLAPGWGGYTF. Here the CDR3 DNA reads TGCGCCAGCAGCTTGGCCCCAGGGTGGGGTGGCTACACCTTC. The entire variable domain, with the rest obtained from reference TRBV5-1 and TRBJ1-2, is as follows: KAGVTQTPRYLIKTRGQQVTLSCSPISGHRSVSWYQQTPGQGLQFLFEYFSETQRNKGNFPGRFSGRQFSNSRSEMNVSTLELGDSALYLCASSLAPGWGGYTFGSGTRLTVV.

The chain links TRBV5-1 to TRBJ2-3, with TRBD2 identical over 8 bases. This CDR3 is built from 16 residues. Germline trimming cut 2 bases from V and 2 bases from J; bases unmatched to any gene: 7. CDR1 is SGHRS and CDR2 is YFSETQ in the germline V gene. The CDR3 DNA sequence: TGCGCCAGCAGCTTCGCGCTAGCGGGCCTCACAGATACGCAGTATTTT. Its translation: CASSFALAGLTDTQYF.

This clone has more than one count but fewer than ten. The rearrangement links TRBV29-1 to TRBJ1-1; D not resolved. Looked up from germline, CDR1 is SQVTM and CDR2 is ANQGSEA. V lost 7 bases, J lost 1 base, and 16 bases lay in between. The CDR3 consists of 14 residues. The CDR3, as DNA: TGCAGCGCGGATTGGCGGGTTGGGAACACTGAAGCTTTCTTT. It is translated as CSADWRVGNTEAFF.

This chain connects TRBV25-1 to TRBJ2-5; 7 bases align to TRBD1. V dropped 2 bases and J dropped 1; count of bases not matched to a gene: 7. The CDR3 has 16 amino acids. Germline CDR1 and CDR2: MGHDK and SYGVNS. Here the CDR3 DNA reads TGTGCCAGCAGTGAACCGCTCGACAGGGCCCAAGAGACCCAGTACTTC. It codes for CASSEPLDRAQETQYF.

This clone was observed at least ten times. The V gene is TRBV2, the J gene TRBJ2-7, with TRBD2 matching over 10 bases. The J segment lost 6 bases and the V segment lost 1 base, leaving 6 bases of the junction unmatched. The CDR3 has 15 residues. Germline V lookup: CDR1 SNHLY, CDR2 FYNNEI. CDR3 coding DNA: TGTGCCAGCAGTGAAGGTCTAGCGGGAGCCTCCGAGCAGTACTTC. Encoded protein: CASSEGLAGASEQYF.

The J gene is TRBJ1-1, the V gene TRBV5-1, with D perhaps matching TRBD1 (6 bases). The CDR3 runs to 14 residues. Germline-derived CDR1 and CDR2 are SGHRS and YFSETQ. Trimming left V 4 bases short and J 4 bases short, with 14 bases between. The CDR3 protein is CASSLEGGSTEAFF. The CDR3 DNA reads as TGCGCCAGCAGCCTCGAAGGGGGAAGCACTGAAGCTTTCTTT.

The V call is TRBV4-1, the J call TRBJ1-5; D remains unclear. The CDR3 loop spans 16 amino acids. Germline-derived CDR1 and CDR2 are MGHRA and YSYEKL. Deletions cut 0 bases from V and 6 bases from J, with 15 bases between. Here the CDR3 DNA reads TGCGCCAGCAGCCAAGATCTGTTGAGGGCAATTCAGCCCCAGCATTTT. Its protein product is CASSQDLLRAIQPQHF.

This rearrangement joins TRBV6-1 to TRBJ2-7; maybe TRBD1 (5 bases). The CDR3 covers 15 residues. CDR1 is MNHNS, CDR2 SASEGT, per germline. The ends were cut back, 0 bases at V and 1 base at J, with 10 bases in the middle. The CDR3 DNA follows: TGTGCCAGCAGTGAAGCGGGGCAGAGATCCTACGAGCAGTACTTC. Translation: CASSEAGQRSYEQYF.

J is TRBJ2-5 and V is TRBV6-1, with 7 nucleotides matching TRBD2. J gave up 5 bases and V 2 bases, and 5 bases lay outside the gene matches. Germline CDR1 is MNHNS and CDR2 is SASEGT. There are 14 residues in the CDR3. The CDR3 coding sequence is TGTGCCAGCAGTGAATGGGCGGGAGAGGAGACCCAGTACTTC. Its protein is CASSEWAGEETQYF.

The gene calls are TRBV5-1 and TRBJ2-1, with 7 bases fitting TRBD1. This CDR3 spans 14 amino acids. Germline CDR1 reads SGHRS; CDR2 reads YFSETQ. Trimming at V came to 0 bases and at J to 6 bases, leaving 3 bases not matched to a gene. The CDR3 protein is CASSLGQGINEQFF. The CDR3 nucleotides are TGCGCCAGCAGCTTGGGACAGGGAATCAATGAGCAGTTCTTC.

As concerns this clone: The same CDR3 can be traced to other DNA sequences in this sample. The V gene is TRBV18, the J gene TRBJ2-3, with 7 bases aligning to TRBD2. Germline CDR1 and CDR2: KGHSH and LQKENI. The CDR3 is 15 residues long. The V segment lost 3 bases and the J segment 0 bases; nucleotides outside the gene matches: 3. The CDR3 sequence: CASSPLADSTDTQYF. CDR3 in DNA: TGTGCCAGCTCACCGCTAGCGGATAGCACAGATACGCAGTATTTT.

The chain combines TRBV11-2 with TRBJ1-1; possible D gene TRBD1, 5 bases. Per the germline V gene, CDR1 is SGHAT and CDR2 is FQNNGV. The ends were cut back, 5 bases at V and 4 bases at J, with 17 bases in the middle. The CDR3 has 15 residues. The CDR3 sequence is CASSLQEGSTTEAFF. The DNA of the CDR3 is TGTGCCAGCAGCCTACAGGAGGGTTCGACCACTGAAGCTTTCTTT.

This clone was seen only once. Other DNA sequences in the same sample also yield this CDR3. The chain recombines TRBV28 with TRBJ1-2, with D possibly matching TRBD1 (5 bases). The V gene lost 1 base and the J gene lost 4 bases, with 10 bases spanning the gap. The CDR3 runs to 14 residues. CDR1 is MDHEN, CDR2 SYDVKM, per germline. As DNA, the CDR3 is TGTGCCAGCAGTTTATCCGGGGGGGGCTATGGCTACACCTTC. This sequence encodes CASSLSGGGYGYTF.

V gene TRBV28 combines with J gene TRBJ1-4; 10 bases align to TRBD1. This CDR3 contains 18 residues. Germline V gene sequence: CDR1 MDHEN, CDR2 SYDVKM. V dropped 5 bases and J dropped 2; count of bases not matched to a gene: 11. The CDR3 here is CASSPKMTGGWTNEKLFF. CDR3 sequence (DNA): TGTGCCAGCAGTCCTAAGATGACAGGGGGCTGGACTAATGAAAAACTGTTTTTT.

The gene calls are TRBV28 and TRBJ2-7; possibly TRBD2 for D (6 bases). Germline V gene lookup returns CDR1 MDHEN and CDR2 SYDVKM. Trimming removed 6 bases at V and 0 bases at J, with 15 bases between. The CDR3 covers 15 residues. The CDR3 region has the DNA TGTGCCAGCAGGACTGGCGGGGAGAGCTCCTACGAGCAGTACTTC. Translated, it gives CASRTGGESSYEQYF. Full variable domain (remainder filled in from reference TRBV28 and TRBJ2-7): DVKVTQSSRYLVKRTGEKVFLECVQDMDHENMFWYRQDPGLGLRLIYFSYDVKMKEKGDIPEGYSVSREKKERFSLILESASTNQTSMYLCASRTGGESSYEQYFGPGTRLTVT.

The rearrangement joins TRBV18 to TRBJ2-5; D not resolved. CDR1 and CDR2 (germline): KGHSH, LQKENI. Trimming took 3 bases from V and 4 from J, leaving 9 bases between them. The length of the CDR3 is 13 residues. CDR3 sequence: CASSPTLTETQYF. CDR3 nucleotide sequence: TGTGCCAGCTCACCGACACTTACAGAGACCCAGTACTTC. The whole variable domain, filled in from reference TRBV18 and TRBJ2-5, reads NAGVMQNPRHLVRRRGQEARLRCSPMKGHSHVYWYRQLPEEGLKFMVYLQKENIIDESGMPKERFSAEFPKEGPSILRIQQVVRGDSAAYFCASSPTLTETQYFGPGTRLLVL.

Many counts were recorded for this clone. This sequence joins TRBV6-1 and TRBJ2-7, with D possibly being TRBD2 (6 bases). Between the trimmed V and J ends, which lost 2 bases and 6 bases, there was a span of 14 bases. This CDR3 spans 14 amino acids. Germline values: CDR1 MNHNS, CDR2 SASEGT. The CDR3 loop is CASSEPGTGVEQYF. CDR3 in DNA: TGTGCCAGCAGTGAACCTGGAACGGGGGTCGAGCAGTACTTC.

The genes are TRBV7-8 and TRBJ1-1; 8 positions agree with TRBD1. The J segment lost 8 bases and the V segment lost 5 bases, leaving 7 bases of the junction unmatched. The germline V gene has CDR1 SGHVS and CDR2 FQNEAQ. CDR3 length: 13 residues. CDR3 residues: CASSLRQGLEAFF. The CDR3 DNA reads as TGTGCCAGCAGCCTCAGACAGGGGTTAGAAGCTTTCTTT.

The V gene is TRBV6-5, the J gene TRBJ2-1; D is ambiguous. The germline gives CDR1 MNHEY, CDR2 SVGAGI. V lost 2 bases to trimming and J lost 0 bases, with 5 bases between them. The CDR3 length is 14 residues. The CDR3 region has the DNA TGTGCCAGCAGTTACGTAAGCTCCTACAATGAGCAGTTCTTC. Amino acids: CASSYVSSYNEQFF.

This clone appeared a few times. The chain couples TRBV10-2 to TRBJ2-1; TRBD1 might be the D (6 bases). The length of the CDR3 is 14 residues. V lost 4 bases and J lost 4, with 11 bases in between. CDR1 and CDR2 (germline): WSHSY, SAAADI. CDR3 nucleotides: TGCGCCAGCAGTGGATCGACAGGTTACAATGAGCAGTTCTTC. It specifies CASSGSTGYNEQFF.

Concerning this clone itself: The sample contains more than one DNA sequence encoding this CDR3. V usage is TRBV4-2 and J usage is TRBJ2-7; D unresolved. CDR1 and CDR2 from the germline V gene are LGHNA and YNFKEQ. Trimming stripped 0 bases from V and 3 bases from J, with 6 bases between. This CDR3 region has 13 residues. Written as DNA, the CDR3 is TGTGCCAGCAGCCAAGATCTCGGCTACGAGCAGTACTTC. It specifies CASSQDLGYEQYF.

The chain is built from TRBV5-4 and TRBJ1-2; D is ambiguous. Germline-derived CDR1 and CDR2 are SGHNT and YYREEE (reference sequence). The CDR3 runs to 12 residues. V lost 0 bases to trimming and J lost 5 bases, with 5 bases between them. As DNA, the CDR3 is TGTGCCAGCAGCTTGGGTGGTTATGGCTACACCTTC. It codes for CASSLGGYGYTF.

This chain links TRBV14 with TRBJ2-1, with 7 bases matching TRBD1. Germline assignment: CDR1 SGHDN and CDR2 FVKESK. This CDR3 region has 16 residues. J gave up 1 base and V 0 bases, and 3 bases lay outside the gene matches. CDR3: CASSQELGQSYNEQFF. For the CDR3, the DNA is TGTGCCAGCAGCCAAGAATTGGGACAGTCCTACAATGAGCAGTTCTTC.

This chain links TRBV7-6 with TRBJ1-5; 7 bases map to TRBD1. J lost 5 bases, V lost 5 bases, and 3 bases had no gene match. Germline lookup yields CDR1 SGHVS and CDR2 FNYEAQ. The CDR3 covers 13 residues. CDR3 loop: CASSPQGDQPQHF. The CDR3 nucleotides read TGTGCCAGCAGCCCCCAGGGGGATCAGCCCCAGCATTTT.

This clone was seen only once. Here the CDR3 DNA reads TGTGCCAGCAGTAGGGCCCTAGCGGACTACAATGAGCAGTTCTTC. Amino acid sequence: CASSRALADYNEQFF. The chain recombines TRBV6-4 with TRBJ2-1, with 7 bases matching TRBD2. The CDR3 sequence is 15 residues long. CDR1 is MRHNA and CDR2 is SNTAGT in the germline V gene. Trimming took 5 bases from V and 3 from J; bases not matched to a gene: 7.

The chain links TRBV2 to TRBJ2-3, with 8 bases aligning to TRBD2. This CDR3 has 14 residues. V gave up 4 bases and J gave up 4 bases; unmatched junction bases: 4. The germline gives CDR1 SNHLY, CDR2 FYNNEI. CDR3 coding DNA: TGTGCCAGCAGTGTTGAGACTAGCGCAGATACGCAGTATTTT. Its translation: CASSVETSADTQYF. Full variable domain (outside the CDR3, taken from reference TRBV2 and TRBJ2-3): EPEVTQTPSHQVTQMGQEVILRCVPISNHLYFYWYRQILGQKVEFLVSFYNNEISEKSEIFDDQFSVERPDGSNFTLKIRSTKLEDSAMYFCASSVETSADTQYFGPGTRLTVL.

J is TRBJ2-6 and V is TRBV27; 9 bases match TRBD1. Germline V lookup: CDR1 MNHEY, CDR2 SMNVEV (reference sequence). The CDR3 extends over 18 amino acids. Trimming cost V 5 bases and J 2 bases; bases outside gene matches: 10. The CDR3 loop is CASSPGQGRGTGANVLTF. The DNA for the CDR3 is TGTGCCAGCAGTCCGGGACAGGGCCGGGGAACTGGGGCCAACGTCCTGACTTTC.

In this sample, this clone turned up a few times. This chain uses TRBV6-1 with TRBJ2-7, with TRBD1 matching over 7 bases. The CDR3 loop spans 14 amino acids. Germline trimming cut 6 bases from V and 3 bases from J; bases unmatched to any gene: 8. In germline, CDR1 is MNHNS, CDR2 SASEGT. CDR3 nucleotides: TGTGCCAGCAGCGCTCGACAGGGATACTACGAGCAGTACTTC. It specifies CASSARQGYYEQYF.

The DNA for the CDR3 is TGTGCCAGCAGCCGAAGGGACACCTCCTACGAGCAGTACTTC. Translation gives CASSRRDTSYEQYF. The rearrangement links TRBV14 to TRBJ2-7; tentative D call: TRBD1 (6 bases). V lost 4 bases and J lost 0, with 10 bases in between. This CDR3 comprises 14 residues. Per germline, CDR1 SGHDN and CDR2 FVKESK. Full variable domain (missing parts from reference TRBV14 and TRBJ2-7): EAGVTQFPSHSVIEKGQTVTLRCDPISGHDNLYWYRRVMGKEIKFLLHFVKESKQDESGMPNNRFLAERTGGTYSTLKVQPAELEDSGVYFCASSRRDTSYEQYFGPGTRLTVT.

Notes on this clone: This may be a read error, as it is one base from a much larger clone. CDR3 region: CASSPLAGGTGELFF. CDR3 sequence (DNA): TGTGCCAGCAGCCCACTAGCGGGAGGGACCGGGGAGCTGTTTTTT. V is TRBV7-9 and J is TRBJ2-2; 13 bases line up with TRBD2. V lost 5 bases to trimming and J lost 5 bases; unmatched junction nucleotides: 2. Germline CDR1 SEHNR, CDR2 FQNEAQ (reference sequence). The CDR3 covers 15 residues.

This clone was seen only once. Here the CDR3 DNA reads TGTGCCAGCAGTTTGGGTCCGGAAGCACGTAATGAGCAGTTCTTC. It specifies CASSLGPEARNEQFF. The chain couples TRBV27 to TRBJ2-1, with D unresolved. CDR1 is MNHEY, CDR2 SMNVEV, per germline (reference sequence). The CDR3 runs to 15 residues. V gave up 3 bases and J gave up 7 bases, with 16 bases separating them.

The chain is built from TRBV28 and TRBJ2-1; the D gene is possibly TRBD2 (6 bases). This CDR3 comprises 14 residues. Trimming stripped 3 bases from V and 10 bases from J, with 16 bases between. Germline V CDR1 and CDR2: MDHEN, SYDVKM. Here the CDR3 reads CASSFSGPLVEQFF. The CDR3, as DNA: TGTGCCAGCAGTTTTAGCGGACCCTTAGTGGAGCAGTTCTTC.